The present T cell receptor beta chain was sequenced within a study of CD8 T cells in ankylosing spondylitis. TCRdb ran MiXCR on the 5' RACE reads and lists one entry per CDR3 protein. The sample yields 25,000 to 35,000 distinct CDR3 sequences, over 12% seen once. General study findings and limits: Significant enrichment of disease-linked clones was reported in matched ankylosing spondylitis synovial fluid.

Germline CDR1 and CDR2: SGDLS and YYNGEE. CDR3 length: 17 amino acids. V dropped 0 bases and J dropped 4; count of bases not matched to a gene: 6. This clonotype was picked up a small number of times. Its specificity is unknown. The chain couples TRBV9 to TRBJ2-1; 11 bases fit TRBD2. The receptor was derived from a male donor with ankylosing spondylitis or in good health (not recorded which). The sample was blood. The CDR3 is CASSVGASGGIYNEQFF. In DNA form, the CDR3 reads TGTGCCAGCAGCGTAGGGGCTAGCGGGGGGATTTACAATGAGCAGTTCTTC.